The clone carrying this T cell receptor (beta chain) was seen a handful of times. Its antigen is unidentified. Unique molecular identifiers were built into the TCRbeta library. TCRdb itself ran the PCR reads through MiXCR, one entry per CDR3 protein. This sample carries over 200,000 distinct CDR3 sequences, around 9.2% of them seen once, and the ten largest clones take under 40%. The data were obtained in a study of T-cell reconstitution after alpha-beta-depleted transplantation in children. Broader study findings: Most T-cell counts and diversity one year after the transplant came from T cells that were newly produced. Surviving recipient cells, namely T cells and thymic progenitors, were the source of high day-60 TCRbeta diversity in some patients. Where alpha-beta T cells came from about two months after transplant was reportedly several hundred expanded graft clones.

The sequence derives from a male patient aged 2-15 years who had a stem cell transplant for acute myeloid leukemia, so the T cells may come from the graft donor. The sequencing used PBMCs, mostly from graft donor cells, collected 360 days after TCRalphabeta/CD19-depleted stem cell transplant.

Here the CDR3 reads CASSEDFYNEQFF. The CDR3 DNA sequence: TGCGCCAGCAGCGAGGACTTTTACAATGAGCAGTTCTTC. The chain links TRBV5-1 to TRBJ2-1; D may be TRBD2 (5 bases). Germline V gene data show CDR1 as SGHRS and CDR2 as YFSETQ. There are 13 residues in the CDR3. The ends were cut back, 4 bases at V and 4 bases at J, with 9 bases in the middle.